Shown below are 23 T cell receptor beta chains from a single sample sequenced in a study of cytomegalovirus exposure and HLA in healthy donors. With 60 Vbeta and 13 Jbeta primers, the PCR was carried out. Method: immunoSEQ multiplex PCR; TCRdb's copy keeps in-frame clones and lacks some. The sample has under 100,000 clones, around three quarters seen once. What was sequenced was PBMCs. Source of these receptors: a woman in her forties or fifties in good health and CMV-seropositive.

Here the CDR3 reads CASESNTEAFF. The CDR3 region has the DNA TGTGCCAGCGAGTCGAACACTGAAGCTTTCTTT. V is TRBV6-6 and J is TRBJ1-1; D gene unclear. The CDR3 is made up of 11 amino acids. Between the trimmed V and J ends, which lost 8 bases and 1 base, there was a span of 5 bases. The germline V gene has CDR1 MNHNY and CDR2 SVGAGI (reference sequence).

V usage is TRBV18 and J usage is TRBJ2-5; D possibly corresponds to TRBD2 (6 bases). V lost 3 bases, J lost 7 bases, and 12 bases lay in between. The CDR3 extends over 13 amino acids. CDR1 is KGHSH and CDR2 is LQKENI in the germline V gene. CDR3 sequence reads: CASSPAGFRTQYF. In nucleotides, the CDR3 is TGTGCCAGCTCACCTGCGGGGTTCAGGACCCAGTACTTC.

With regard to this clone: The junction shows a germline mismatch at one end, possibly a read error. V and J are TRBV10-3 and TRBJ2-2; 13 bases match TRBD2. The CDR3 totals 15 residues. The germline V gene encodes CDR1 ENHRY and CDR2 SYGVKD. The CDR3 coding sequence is TGTGCCATCAGACCCGGGACTAGCGGGGCCGGGGAGCTGCTTTTT. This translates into CAIRPGTSGAGELLF.

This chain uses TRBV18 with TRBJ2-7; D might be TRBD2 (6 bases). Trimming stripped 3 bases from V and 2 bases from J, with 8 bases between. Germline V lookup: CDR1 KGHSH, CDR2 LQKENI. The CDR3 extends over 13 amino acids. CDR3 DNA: TGTGCCAGCTCACCGCGGAGGGCCTACGAGCAGTACTTC. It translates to CASSPRRAYEQYF.

The CDR3 sequence is CASSVPLAGASDTQYF. DNA for the CDR3: TGTGCCAGCAGCGTGCCACTAGCGGGAGCCTCAGATACGCAGTATTTT. The rearrangement joins TRBV9 to TRBJ2-3; 11 nucleotides agree with TRBD2. Unmatched junction bases numbered 6, after V lost 2 bases and J lost 4 bases. Germline CDR1 SGDLS, CDR2 YYNGEE. The length of the CDR3 is 16 residues.

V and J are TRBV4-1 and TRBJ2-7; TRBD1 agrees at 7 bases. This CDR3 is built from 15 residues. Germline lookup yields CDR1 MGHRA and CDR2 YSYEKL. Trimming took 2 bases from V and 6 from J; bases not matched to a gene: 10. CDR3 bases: TGCGCCAGCAGCCAACTAACGTTGGCAGGGGGCGAGCAGTACTTC. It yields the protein CASSQLTLAGGEQYF.

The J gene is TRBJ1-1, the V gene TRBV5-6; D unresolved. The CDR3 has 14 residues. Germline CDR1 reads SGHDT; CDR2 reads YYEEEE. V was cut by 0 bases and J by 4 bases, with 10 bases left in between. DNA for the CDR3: TGTGCCAGCAGCTTGGGGGGAGGTGGCACTGAAGCTTTCTTT. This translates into CASSLGGGGTEAFF.

This CDR3 is CASSGGNRNQPQHF. CDR3 in DNA: TGTGCCAGCAGCGGGGGGAACCGCAATCAGCCCCAGCATTTT. The V call is TRBV21-1, the J call TRBJ1-5. TRBV21-1 is recorded as a pseudogene. This CDR3 has 14 residues.

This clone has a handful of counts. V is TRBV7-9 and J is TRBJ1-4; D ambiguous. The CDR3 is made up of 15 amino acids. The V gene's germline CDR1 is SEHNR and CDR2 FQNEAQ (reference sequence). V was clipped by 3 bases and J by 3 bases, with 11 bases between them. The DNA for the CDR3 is TGTGCCAGCAGCTTCAACGGGGTTGCTAATGAAAAACTGTTTTTT. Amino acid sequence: CASSFNGVANEKLFF. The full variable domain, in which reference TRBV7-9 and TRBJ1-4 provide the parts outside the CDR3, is DTGVSQNPRHKITKRGQNVTFRCDPISEHNRLYWYRQTLGQGPEFLTYFQNEAQLEKSRLLSDRFSAERPKGSFSTLEIQRTEQGDSAMYLCASSFNGVANEKLFFGSGTQLSVL.

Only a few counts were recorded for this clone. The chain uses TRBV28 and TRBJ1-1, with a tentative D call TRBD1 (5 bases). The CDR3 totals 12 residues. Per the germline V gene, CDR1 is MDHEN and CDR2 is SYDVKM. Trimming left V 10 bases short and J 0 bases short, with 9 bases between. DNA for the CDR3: TGTGCCACAGACAGCTTGAACACTGAAGCTTTCTTT. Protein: CATDSLNTEAFF.

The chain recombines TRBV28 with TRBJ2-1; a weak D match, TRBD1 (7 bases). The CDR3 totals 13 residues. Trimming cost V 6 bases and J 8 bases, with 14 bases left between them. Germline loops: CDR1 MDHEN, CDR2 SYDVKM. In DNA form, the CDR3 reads TGTGCCAGCAGGGAGGGGGCGCGCGATGAGCAGTTCTTC. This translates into CASREGARDEQFF. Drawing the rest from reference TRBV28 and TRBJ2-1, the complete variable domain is DVKVTQSSRYLVKRTGEKVFLECVQDMDHENMFWYRQDPGLGLRLIYFSYDVKMKEKGDIPEGYSVSREKKERFSLILESASTNQTSMYLCASREGARDEQFFGPGTRLTVL.

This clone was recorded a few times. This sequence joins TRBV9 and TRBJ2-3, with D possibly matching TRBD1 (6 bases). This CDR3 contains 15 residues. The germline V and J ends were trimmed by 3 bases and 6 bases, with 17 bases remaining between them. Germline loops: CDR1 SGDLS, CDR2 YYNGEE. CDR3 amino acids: CASSDTGTPSDTQYF. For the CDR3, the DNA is TGTGCCAGCAGCGACACCGGGACACCAAGCGATACGCAGTATTTT.

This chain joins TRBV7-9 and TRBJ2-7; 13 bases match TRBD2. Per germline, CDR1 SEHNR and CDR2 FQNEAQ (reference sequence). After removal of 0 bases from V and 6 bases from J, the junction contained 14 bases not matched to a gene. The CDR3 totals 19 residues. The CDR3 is CASSLAFGLAGATRFEQYF. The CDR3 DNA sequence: TGTGCCAGCAGCTTAGCGTTTGGACTAGCGGGAGCCACGCGATTCGAGCAGTACTTC.

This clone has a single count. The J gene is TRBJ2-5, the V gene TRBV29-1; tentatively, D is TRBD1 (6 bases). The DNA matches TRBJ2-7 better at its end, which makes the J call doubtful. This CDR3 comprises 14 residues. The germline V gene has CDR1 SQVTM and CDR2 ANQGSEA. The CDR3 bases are TGCAGCGTTAAGGGTGGGGCAAGGGGGTCCGAGCAGTACTTC. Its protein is CSVKGGARGSEQYF.

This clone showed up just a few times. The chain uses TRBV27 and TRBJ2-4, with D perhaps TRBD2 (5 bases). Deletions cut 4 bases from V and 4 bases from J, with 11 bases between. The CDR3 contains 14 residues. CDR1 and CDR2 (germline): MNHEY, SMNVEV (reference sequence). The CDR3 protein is CASSSYGEKNIQYF. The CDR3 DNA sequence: TGTGCCAGCAGTTCTTACGGGGAAAAAAACATTCAGTACTTC.

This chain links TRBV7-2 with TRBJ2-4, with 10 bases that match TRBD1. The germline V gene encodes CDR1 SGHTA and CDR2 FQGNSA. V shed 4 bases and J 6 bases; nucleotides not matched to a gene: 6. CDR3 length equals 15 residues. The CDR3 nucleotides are TGTGCCAGCAGCTCAAGGACAGGGGGAATAAACATTCAGTACTTC. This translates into CASSSRTGGINIQYF.

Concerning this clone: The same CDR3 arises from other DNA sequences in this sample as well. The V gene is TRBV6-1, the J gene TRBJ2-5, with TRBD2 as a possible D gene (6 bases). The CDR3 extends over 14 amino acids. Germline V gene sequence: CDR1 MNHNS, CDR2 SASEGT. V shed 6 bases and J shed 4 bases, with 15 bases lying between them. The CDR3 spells CASSDGPGGETQYF. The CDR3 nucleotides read TGTGCCAGCAGCGACGGACCCGGGGGAGAGACCCAGTACTTC.

The CDR3 DNA reads TGTGCCAGCAGCCAACTCTCCTCTGGGGCCAACGTCCTGACTTTC. Encoded protein: CASSQLSSGANVLTF. This chain joins TRBV14 and TRBJ2-6; no clear D gene. The germline CDR1 and CDR2 sequences are SGHDN and FVKESK. Trimming pared 2 bases from V and 0 bases from J, leaving 5 bases between. The CDR3 contains 15 residues.

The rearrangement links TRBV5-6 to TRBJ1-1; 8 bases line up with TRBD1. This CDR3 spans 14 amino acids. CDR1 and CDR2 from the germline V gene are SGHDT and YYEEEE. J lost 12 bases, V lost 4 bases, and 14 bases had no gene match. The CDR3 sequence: CASSRFLLDRETFF. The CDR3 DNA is TGTGCCAGCAGCCGTTTCCTCCTGGACAGGGAAACTTTCTTT.

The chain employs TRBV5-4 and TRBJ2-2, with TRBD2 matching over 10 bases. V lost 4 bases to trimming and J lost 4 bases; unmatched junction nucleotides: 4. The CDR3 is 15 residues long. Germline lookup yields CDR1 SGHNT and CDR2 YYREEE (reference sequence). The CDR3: CASSLAGVGTGELFF. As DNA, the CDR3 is TGTGCCAGCAGCCTAGCGGGAGTCGGCACCGGGGAGCTGTTTTTT.

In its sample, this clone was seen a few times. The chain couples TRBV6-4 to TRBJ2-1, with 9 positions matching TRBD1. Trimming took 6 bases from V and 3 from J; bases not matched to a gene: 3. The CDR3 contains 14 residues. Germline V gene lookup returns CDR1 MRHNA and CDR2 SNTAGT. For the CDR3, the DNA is TGTGCCAGCAGCCCGACAGGGGGCTACAATGAGCAGTTCTTC. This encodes CASSPTGGYNEQFF.

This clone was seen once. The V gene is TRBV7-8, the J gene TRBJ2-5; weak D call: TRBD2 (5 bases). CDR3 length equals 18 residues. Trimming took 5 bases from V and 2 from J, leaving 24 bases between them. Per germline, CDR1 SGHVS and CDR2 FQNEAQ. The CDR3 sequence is CASSLSLSWERRQETQYF. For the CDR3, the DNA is TGTGCCAGCAGCCTTAGCCTAAGCTGGGAGAGGAGGCAAGAGACCCAGTACTTC.

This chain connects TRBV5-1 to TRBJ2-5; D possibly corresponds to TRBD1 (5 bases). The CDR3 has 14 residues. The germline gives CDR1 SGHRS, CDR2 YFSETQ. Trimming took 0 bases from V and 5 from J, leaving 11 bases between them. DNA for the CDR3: TGCGCCAGCAGCTTGGGGCAGGGTGACGAGACCCAGTACTTC. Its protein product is CASSLGQGDETQYF.